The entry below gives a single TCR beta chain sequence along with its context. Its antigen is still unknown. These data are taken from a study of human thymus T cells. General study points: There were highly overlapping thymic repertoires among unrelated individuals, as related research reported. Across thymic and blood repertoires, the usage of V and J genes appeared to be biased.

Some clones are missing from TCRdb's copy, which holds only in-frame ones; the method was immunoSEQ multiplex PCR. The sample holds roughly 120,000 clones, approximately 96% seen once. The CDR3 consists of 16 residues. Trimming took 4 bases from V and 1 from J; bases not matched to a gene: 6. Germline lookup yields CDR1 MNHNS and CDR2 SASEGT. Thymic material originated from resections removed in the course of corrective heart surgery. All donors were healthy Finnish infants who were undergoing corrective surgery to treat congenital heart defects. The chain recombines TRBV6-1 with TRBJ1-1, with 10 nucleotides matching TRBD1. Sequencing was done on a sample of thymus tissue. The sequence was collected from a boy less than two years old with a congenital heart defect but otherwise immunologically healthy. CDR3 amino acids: CASSGPRQGANTEAFF. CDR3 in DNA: TGTGCCAGCAGTGGACCAAGACAGGGGGCGAACACTGAAGCTTTCTTT.